The text below deals with one TCR beta chain. The sample comes from a study of T cell changes during pregnancy in multiple sclerosis. Sequencing was performed with immunoSEQ multiplex PCR; in TCRdb, only in-frame clones are kept and a portion is missing. The table has tens of thousands of clones, roughly 89% seen once. Germline trimming cut 2 bases from V and 7 bases from J; bases unmatched to any gene: 8. Per germline, CDR1 MDHEN and CDR2 SYDVKM. This CDR3 spans 16 amino acids. The specimen comprised peripheral blood, sampled in the second trimester of pregnancy. The origin of this receptor is a female donor with multiple sclerosis, enrolled in a pregnancy study. The chain couples TRBV28 to TRBJ2-2; 9 bases fit TRBD2. This CDR3 is CASSLGASGKNGELFF. Here the CDR3 DNA reads TGTGCCAGCAGTTTAGGGGCTAGCGGGAAGAACGGGGAGCTGTTTTTT. The variable domain in full, with the rest retrieved from reference TRBV28 and TRBJ2-2, is DVKVTQSSRYLVKRTGEKVFLECVQDMDHENMFWYRQDPGLGLRLIYFSYDVKMKEKGDIPEGYSVSREKKERFSLILESASTNQTSMYLCASSLGASGKNGELFFGEGSRLTVL.